The 13 T cell receptor beta chains in this list originate from one sample, sequenced in a study of blood T cell repertoires in COVID-19. The repertoire was sequenced with immunoSEQ multiplex PCR; TCRdb's copy has only in-frame clones and lacks some. The data contain about 170,000 clones, 80% to 85% of them seen just once; the ten biggest clones take up about 14%. The sample comprised peripheral blood. All receptors come from a woman aged 70 to 79 with COVID-19, enrolled during active disease.

The chain joins TRBV29-1 to TRBJ2-5, with D perhaps TRBD1 or TRBD2 (7 bases each). V was trimmed by 7 bases and J by 6 bases, leaving 15 bases between them. From germline, CDR1 is SQVTM and CDR2 ANQGSEA. The CDR3 is made up of 12 amino acids. CDR3 loop: CSGGQRGKTQYF. CDR3 nucleotides: TGCAGCGGGGGACAGCGGGGAAAGACCCAGTACTTC.

CDR3 DNA: TGTGCCAGCAGTCGGACAGGGAGCATGGCTGAAGCTTTCTTT. Its protein product is CASSRTGSMAEAFF. The V call is TRBV2, the J call TRBJ1-1; 8 bases fit TRBD1. The CDR3 loop spans 14 amino acids. With 5 bases clipped from V and 6 bases from J, the junction kept 8 bases outside the gene matches. Per the germline V gene, CDR1 is SNHLY and CDR2 is FYNNEI.

There are a few counts of this clone. The chain joins TRBV12-3 or TRBV12-4 to TRBJ1-2; 9 bases are shared with TRBD1. The CDR3 totals 13 residues. Trimming at V came to 6 bases and at J to 4 bases, leaving 3 bases not matched to a gene. CDR3 region: CASRGTGSYGYTF. CDR3 sequence (DNA): TGTGCCAGCAGGGGGACAGGGTCCTATGGCTACACCTTC.

The chain links TRBV28 to TRBJ1-3; maybe TRBD1 (5 bases). The germline CDR1 and CDR2 sequences are MDHEN and SYDVKM. This CDR3 contains 16 residues. Trimming cost V 8 bases and J 1 base, with 18 bases left between them. CDR3 sequence reads: CASGSEWGVSGNTIYF. Here the CDR3 DNA reads TGTGCCAGCGGGTCTGAGTGGGGGGTATCTGGAAACACCATATATTTT.

V and J are TRBV18 and TRBJ1-5; tentative D call: TRBD1 (5 bases). The CDR3 covers 14 residues. With 2 bases removed from V and 6 bases from J, the gap between germline ends came to 11 bases. The V gene's germline CDR1 is KGHSH and CDR2 LQKENI. CDR3 bases: TGTGCCAGCTCACCAGACAGAAATCTTCAGCCCCAGCATTTT. Translation: CASSPDRNLQPQHF. Using reference TRBV18 and TRBJ1-5 for the parts outside the CDR3, the full variable domain is NAGVMQNPRHLVRRRGQEARLRCSPMKGHSHVYWYRQLPEEGLKFMVYLQKENIIDESGMPKERFSAEFPKEGPSILRIQQVVRGDSAAYFCASSPDRNLQPQHFGDGTRLSIL.

The chain is built from TRBV27 and TRBJ1-6; 12 nucleotides align to TRBD1. This CDR3 contains 20 residues. The V gene's germline CDR1 is MNHEY and CDR2 SMNVEV (reference sequence). The V and J ends lost 4 bases and 1 base, in that order; junction bases with no gene match: 11. The CDR3 here is CASSSRPGTGGWSYNSPLHF. As DNA, the CDR3 is TGTGCCAGCAGTTCTCGTCCCGGGACAGGGGGCTGGTCCTATAATTCACCCCTCCACTTT.

This rearrangement joins TRBV28 to TRBJ2-7, with 7 bases identical to TRBD1. Germline lookup yields CDR1 MDHEN and CDR2 SYDVKM. This CDR3 has 15 residues. The J segment lost 2 bases and the V segment lost 8 bases, leaving 12 bases of the junction unmatched. The CDR3 DNA is TGTGCCAGCCACTCATGGGCAGGGGGAACCTACGAGCAGTACTTC. It is translated as CASHSWAGGTYEQYF. The full variable domain, rest sourced from reference TRBV28 and TRBJ2-7, is DVKVTQSSRYLVKRTGEKVFLECVQDMDHENMFWYRQDPGLGLRLIYFSYDVKMKEKGDIPEGYSVSREKKERFSLILESASTNQTSMYLCASHSWAGGTYEQYFGPGTRLTVT.

This chain links TRBV5-4 with TRBJ2-6; tentatively, D is TRBD2 (5 bases). This CDR3 spans 16 amino acids. The germline CDR1 and CDR2 sequences are SGHNT and YYREEE (reference sequence). Deletions cut 0 bases from V and 0 bases from J, with 7 bases between. DNA for the CDR3: TGTGCCAGCAGCTTGGCGGGGTTCTCTGGGGCCAACGTCCTGACTTTC. Protein sequence: CASSLAGFSGANVLTF.

CDR3 in amino acids: CASSPDSLGNQPQHF. DNA for the CDR3: TGTGCCAGCTCACCAGACAGCCTCGGCAATCAGCCCCAGCATTTT. The rearrangement joins TRBV18 to TRBJ1-5, with D maybe TRBD1 (5 bases). Deletions cut 2 bases from V and 2 bases from J, with 10 bases between. The CDR3 is 15 residues long. The germline CDR1 and CDR2 sequences are KGHSH and LQKENI.

The chain links TRBV4-1 to TRBJ2-3, with 9 bases lining up with TRBD2. The germline V gene has CDR1 MGHRA and CDR2 YSYEKL. V was pared by 11 bases and J by 5 bases, with 11 bases of the junction left unmatched. The CDR3 extends over 14 amino acids. CDR3 loop: CAGGSGREGDTQYF. CDR3 coding DNA: TGCGCCGGGGGTAGCGGGAGAGAAGGAGATACGCAGTATTTT.

This clone is a singleton in its sample. The genes are TRBV20-1 and TRBJ1-1; the D is unclear. The germline V gene has CDR1 DFQATT and CDR2 SNEGSKA (reference sequence). The CDR3 has 14 residues. Between the trimmed V and J ends, which lost 3 bases and 2 bases, there was a span of 13 bases. CDR3 protein: CSASGLRSNTEAFF. CDR3 in DNA: TGCAGTGCTAGTGGACTGCGCAGTAACACTGAAGCTTTCTTT.

This chain connects TRBV3-1 (or the pseudogene TRBV3-2) to TRBJ1-1; D remains ambiguous. Trimming shortened V by 2 bases and J by 2 bases, and 9 bases separated the two germline ends. Germline V CDR1 and CDR2: LGHDT, YNNKEL (reference sequence). The CDR3 loop spans 14 amino acids. The CDR3 DNA reads as TGTGCCAGCAGCCAATTACATCCTAACACTGAAGCTTTCTTT. It yields the protein CASSQLHPNTEAFF.

The chain recombines TRBV19 with TRBJ1-1, with 9 bases fitting TRBD1. J lost 5 bases, V lost 5 bases, and 3 bases had no gene match. CDR1 and CDR2 from the germline V gene are LNHDA and SQIVND (reference sequence). This CDR3 spans 13 amino acids. The CDR3 nucleotides are TGTGCCAGTAGTCTCGGACAGGGGACTGAAGCTTTCTTT. It encodes CASSLGQGTEAFF.